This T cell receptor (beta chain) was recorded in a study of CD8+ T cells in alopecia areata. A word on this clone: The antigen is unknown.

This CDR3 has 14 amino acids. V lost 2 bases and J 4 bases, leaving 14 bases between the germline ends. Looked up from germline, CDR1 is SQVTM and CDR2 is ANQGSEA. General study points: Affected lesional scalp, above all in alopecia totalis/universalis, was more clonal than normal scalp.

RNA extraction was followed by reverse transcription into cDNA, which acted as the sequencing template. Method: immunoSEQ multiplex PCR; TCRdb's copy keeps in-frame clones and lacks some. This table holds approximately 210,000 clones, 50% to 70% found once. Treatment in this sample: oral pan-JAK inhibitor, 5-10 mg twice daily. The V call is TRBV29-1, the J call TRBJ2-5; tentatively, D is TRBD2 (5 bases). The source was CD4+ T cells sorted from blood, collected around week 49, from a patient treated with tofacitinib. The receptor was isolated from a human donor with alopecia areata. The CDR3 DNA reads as TGCAGCGTTGAATTCGGGGTCGGAGGAGAGACCCAGTACTTC. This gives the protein CSVEFGVGGETQYF.